There are many counts of the clone carrying this T cell receptor beta chain. Its target is unknown. A universal primer site arose from template switching, and cDNA bore unique molecular identifiers. TCRdb called the 5' RACE reads again in MiXCR, with one record for every CDR3 protein. The sample lists approximately 300,000 distinct CDR3 sequences; roughly 10% were seen once. The data are from a study of identical twins. Overall study results and limits: Conclusions rested on cross-sectional statistics rather than following the same donors.

The CDR3 is 14 residues long. V lost 0 bases and J lost 10, with 16 bases in between. CDR1 and CDR2 from the germline V gene are DFQATT and SNEGSKA (reference sequence). These same records also appear under a second study, on yellow fever vaccine responses in identical twins.

The receptor comes from a young woman in good health. This rearrangement joins TRBV20-1 to TRBJ2-1; D perhaps matches TRBD2 (6 bases). Sequenced material: CD8+ T cells sorted from blood. CDR3 protein: CSARDDGRLGEQFF. The DNA for the CDR3 is TGCAGTGCTAGAGATGATGGACGACTAGGGGAGCAGTTCTTC.